This T cell receptor beta chain derives from a study of shared clonotypes between healthy human individuals. Study-level findings and limits: Clonotypes shared by all four donors outscored non-shared clonotypes in generation probability.

For this clone: The antigen is undetermined.

TCRdb's copy holds only in-frame clones and misses some; the assay was immunoSEQ multiplex PCR. The sample yields 600,000 or so clones, 98% seen once. Positive CCR7 selection of CD45RO-negative cells yielded the naive CD8 cells, and terminally differentiated effector memory CD45RA+ cells were excluded. Sequenced input: naive CD8+ T cells sorted from blood. This clonotype originated in a man in his thirties or forties in good health.

CDR3 sequence reads: CASSRPPRGDEQFF. The CDR3 region has the DNA TGTGCCAGCAGCAGACCCCCCCGGGGCGATGAGCAGTTCTTC. The genes are TRBV7-6 and TRBJ2-1; D may match TRBD1 or TRBD2 (5 bases each). The germline gives CDR1 SGHVS, CDR2 FNYEAQ. Trimming shortened V by 5 bases and J by 8 bases, and 16 bases separated the two germline ends. This CDR3 contains 14 residues.